This entry describes one T cell receptor beta chain. Its specificity is not known. Germline V gives CDR1 SGHRS, CDR2 YFSETQ. The CDR3 covers 13 residues. Trimming left V 0 bases short and J 7 bases short, with 8 bases between. Clones were sequenced by immunoSEQ multiplex PCR, and TCRdb holds only the in-frame ones, with some missing. The sample lists approximately 17,000 clones, about 96% occurring once. The data derive from a study of monozygotic twins with cystic fibrosis. General study points: V usage most resembled the co-twin in 13 of 16 pairs. Unrelated CF individuals shared fewer identical clonotypes than monozygotic CF twins.

The sequencing sample was made of blood. The TCR sequence derives from a girl aged 2-10 years with cystic fibrosis. The chain carries TRBV5-1 and TRBJ1-5; D not certain. CDR3 sequence (DNA): TGCGCCAGCAGCTTGGAAGGAGGGCAGCCCCAGCATTTT. It yields the protein CASSLEGGQPQHF.